This T cell receptor (beta chain) derives from a study of CD8+ T cells in alopecia areata. Study as a whole: Those patients who were treated received oral tofacitinib, which was given at 5 to 10 mg twice daily for moderate-to-severe alopecia areata. Study observations and caveats: There were also resident alphabeta T cells of normal skin sequenced in scalp samples.

cDNA prepared by RNA extraction and subsequent reverse transcription served as the template for sequencing. Measured with immunoSEQ multiplex PCR; TCRdb has only the in-frame clones, and not every one. This repertoire shows 150,000 or so clones, about nine tenths found once; its top ten account for approximately 16%. Germline CDR1 is PRHDT and CDR2 is FYEKMQ (reference sequence). The J segment lost 5 bases and the V segment lost 3 bases, leaving 0 bases of the junction unmatched. CDR3 size: 14 residues. Of note for this clone: Its antigen is currently unknown.

In alopecia areata patients, both lesional scalp punch biopsies and peripheral blood were collected. The material sequenced was CD8+ T cells sorted from blood, taken at week 0. This sequence originates from a human donor with alopecia areata. The gene calls are TRBV13 and TRBJ2-1, with 11 nucleotides matching TRBD2. The CDR3 region is CASSLGLADNEQFF. CDR3 DNA sequence: TGTGCCAGCAGCTTGGGACTAGCGGACAATGAGCAGTTCTTC. The full variable domain, its missing parts supplied by reference TRBV13 and TRBJ2-1, is AAGVIQSPRHLIKEKRETATLKCYPIPRHDTVYWYQQGPGQDPQFLISFYEKMQSDKGSIPDRFSAQQFSDYHSELNMSSLELGDSALYFCASSLGLADNEQFFGPGTRLTVL.